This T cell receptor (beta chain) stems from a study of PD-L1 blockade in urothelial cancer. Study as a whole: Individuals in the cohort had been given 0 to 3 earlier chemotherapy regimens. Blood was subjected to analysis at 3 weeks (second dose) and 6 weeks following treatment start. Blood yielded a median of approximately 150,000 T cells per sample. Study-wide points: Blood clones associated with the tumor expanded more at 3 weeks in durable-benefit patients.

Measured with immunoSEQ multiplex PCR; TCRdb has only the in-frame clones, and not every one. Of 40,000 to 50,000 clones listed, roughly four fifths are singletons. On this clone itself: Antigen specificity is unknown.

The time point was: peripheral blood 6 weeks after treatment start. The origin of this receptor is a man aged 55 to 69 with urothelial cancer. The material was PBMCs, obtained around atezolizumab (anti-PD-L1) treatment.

CDR3 sequence reads: CSAFSYEQYF. CDR3 sequence (DNA): TGCAGTGCTTTCAGTTACGAGCAGTACTTC. The chain combines TRBV20-1 with TRBJ2-7; D is undetermined. Trimming removed 5 bases at V and 4 bases at J, with 6 bases between. This CDR3 is built from 10 residues. Per the germline V gene, CDR1 is DFQATT and CDR2 is SNEGSKA (reference sequence).